The text below deals with one T cell receptor (beta chain). This receptor's antigen is unknown. No base-level quality is on record; no much larger clone is a single base apart. This sample is part of a study of blood T cell repertoires in COVID-19 (TCRdb year 2020). With respect to the entire study: Collaborator samples came from the United States, Italy and Spain and covered acute and convalescent phases of COVID-19. Where available, HLA class I and class II types were obtained from metadata supplied by the sample provider rather than from assay-based typing. Samples came from the ongoing ImmuneRACE study (first 160 participants) plus 1,254 subjects from 6 global collaborators. The repertoires were made available in a free public database intended to serve as a resource for research on the immune response to SARS-CoV-2. Subjects who had been exposed to COVID-19, were actively infected with it, or had recovered from it provided the deeply sampled blood TCRbeta repertoires that made up the dataset. The prospective study material was composed of cDNA or gDNA derived from T cells, B-cell-depleted T cells, or PBMCs. A de-identified subject ID, COVID-19 status, age in years and sex were almost always included in the sample metadata. Broad study findings and their caveats: How much clinical and demographic metadata was included differed by source and by participant, and the metadata was provided uncurated.

TCRbeta CDR3 regions were amplified from genomic DNA using the immunoSEQ Assay, a bias-controlled multiplex PCR. The published analysis was carried out like this. The number of nucleated cells in each sample was estimated from the amplification of reference gene primers within the assay. To quantify the absolute abundance of each unique TCRbeta CDR3 rearrangement, sequence reads were collapsed and filtered. For each sample, productive Simpson clonality was calculated by taking the square root of Simpson's diversity index across productive rearrangements. TCRdb mirrors the immuneACCESS table, restricted to in-frame sequences. Some clones are absent from its copies; in checked studies, under half trace to an unresolved V gene, and the reason for the others is unknown. That table gives V, J and clone size, and the DNA gave D and trimming. Present in this sample are a few hundred thousand clones, about nine tenths of which were seen just once. Around 3% of the sample belongs to the ten largest clones.

Whole blood was collected in K2EDTA tubes by collaborating institutions according to the institutions' own protocols. Collaborator samples were shipped for TCRbeta analysis as frozen whole blood, isolated PBMCs, or DNA extracted from either sample type. The germline V gene (reference sequence) yields LNHDA for CDR1 and SQIVND for CDR2. The germline V end is reduced by 3 bases and the J end by 6 bases; junction bases left unmatched: 9. The CDR3, from cysteine to phenylalanine, totals 16 residues. CDR3 DNA is the only sequence kept; it has 48 bases, read in frame from the first base. The sample was peripheral blood. The origin of this receptor is a woman aged 25 to 39 with active or convalescent COVID-19. Rearrangement joined TRBV19 to TRBJ2-2, with 8 bases aligning to TRBD2. The sequenced DNA: TGTGCCAGTAGTATGGGGAGCGGGGGATACGCCGGGGAGCTGTTTTTT. The translation is CASSMGSGGYAGELFF.